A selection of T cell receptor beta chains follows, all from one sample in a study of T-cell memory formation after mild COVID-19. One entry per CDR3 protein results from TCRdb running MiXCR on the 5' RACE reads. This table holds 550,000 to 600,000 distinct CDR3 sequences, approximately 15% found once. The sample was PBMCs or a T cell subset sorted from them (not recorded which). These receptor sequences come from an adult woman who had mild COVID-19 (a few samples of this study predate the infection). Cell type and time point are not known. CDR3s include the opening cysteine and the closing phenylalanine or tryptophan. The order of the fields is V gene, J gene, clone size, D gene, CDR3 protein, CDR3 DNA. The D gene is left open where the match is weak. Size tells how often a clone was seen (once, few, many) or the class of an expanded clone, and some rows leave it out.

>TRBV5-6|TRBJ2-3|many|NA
CASRPVQTDTQYF
TGTGCCAGCAGGCCGGTTCAGACAGATACGCAGTATTTT
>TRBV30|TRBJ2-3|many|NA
CAWRAPEKVTGTDTQYF
TGTGCCTGGAGGGCCCCCGAGAAGGTAACGGGCACAGATACGCAGTATTTT
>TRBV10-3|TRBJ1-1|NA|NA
CAISVTPAGNTEAFF
TGTGCCATCAGTGTAACGCCGGCGGGGAACACTGAAGCTTTCTTT
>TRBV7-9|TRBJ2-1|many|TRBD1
CASSLGRGNHNEQFF
TGTGCCAGCAGCTTAGGCAGGGGGAACCACAATGAGCAGTTCTTC
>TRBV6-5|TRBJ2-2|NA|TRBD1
CAISTGTPGELFF
TGTGCCATCTCGACAGGGACCCCCGGGGAGCTGTTTTTT
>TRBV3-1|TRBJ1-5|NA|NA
CASRGRGLNQPQHF
TGTGCCAGCAGGGGGCGAGGTCTCAATCAGCCCCAGCATTTT
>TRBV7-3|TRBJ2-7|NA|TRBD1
CASSSGQAREQYF
TGTGCCAGCAGCTCGGGACAGGCTCGTGAGCAGTACTTC
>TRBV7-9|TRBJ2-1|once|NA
CASSLGREAYNEQFF
TGTGCCAGCAGCTTGGGCAGGGAGGCTTACAATGAGCAGTTCTTC
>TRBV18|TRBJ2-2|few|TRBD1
CASSPSRGHTGELFF
TGTGCCAGCTCACCATCCAGGGGGCACACCGGGGAGCTGTTTTTT
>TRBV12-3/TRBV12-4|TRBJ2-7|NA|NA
CASRRQETYEQYF
TGTGCCAGCAGAAGACAGGAAACCTACGAGCAGTACTTC
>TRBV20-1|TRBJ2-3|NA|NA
CSAGAGAGDTQYF
TGCAGTGCTGGAGCGGGCGCAGGAGATACGCAGTATTTT
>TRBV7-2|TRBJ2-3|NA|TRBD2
CASSFHLAGSTDTQYF
TGTGCCAGCAGCTTCCACTTAGCGGGGTCCACAGATACGCAGTATTTT
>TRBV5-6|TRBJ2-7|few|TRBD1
CASSETGDAYEQYF
TGTGCCAGCAGCGAGACAGGGGATGCCTACGAGCAGTACTTC
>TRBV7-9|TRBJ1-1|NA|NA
CASSPKTRWTEAFF
TGTGCCAGCAGCCCCAAGACCCGTTGGACTGAAGCTTTCTTT
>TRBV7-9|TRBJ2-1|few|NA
CASSGLEQFF
TGTGCCAGCAGCGGGTTGGAGCAGTTCTTC